This T cell receptor (beta chain) came from a study of cytomegalovirus exposure and HLA in healthy donors. Germline loops: CDR1 SGHDT, CDR2 YYEEEE. With 2 bases clipped from V and 3 bases from J, the junction kept 9 bases outside the gene matches. This CDR3 has 16 amino acids. Measured with immunoSEQ multiplex PCR; TCRdb has only the in-frame clones, and not every one. This repertoire shows tens of thousands of clones, approximately 96% found once; its top ten account for 0.78%. The study's findings and limits: The majority of TCR sequences were rare, yet some public TCRs appeared in many donors. The listing of roughly 160 TCR beta chains classed them as cytomegalovirus-associated. Confirmation in vitro established that three CMV-associated chains were specific for CMV antigens. According to a subsequent analysis, TCR clusters identified in the first cohort showed a tendency to co-occur across the 120 or so validation repertoires.

On this clone itself: Its antigen is currently unknown.

Sequenced material: PBMCs. V is TRBV5-6 and J is TRBJ2-3; the match to TRBD2 covers 7 bases. The clonotype was recovered from a man younger than 35 in good health and CMV-seronegative. The CDR3 nucleotides are TGTGCCAGCAGCTTCCTAGCGGTGGGAGGGACAGATACGCAGTATTTT. It encodes CASSFLAVGGTDTQYF.